This T cell receptor beta chain was captured in a study of cytomegalovirus exposure and HLA in healthy donors. Study context: The 130 or so validation repertoires, a later analysis reported, used the same platform as the roughly 710 first-cohort repertoires.

Assay: immunoSEQ multiplex PCR; the TCRdb copy retains only in-frame clones and omits some. Here the sample spans about 350,000 clones, about nine tenths being singletons. The CDR3 is 17 residues long. In germline, CDR1 is ENHRY, CDR2 SYGVKD. Trimming removed 2 bases from V and 9 bases from J; junction bases left unmatched: 15. The V call is TRBV10-3, the J call TRBJ2-1, with 8 bases matching TRBD2. The sequencing input was PBMCs. This sequence was found in a woman in her 30s in good health and CMV-seropositive. CDR3 amino acids: CAISEPNRAGEVAEQFF. The CDR3, as DNA: TGTGCCATCAGTGAGCCCAATCGAGCGGGAGAAGTCGCTGAGCAGTTCTTC.